This T cell receptor beta chain was identified in a study of shared clonotypes between healthy human individuals. Trimming pared 4 bases from V and 8 bases from J, leaving 11 bases between. The CDR3 length is 11 residues. Germline V CDR1 and CDR2: SQVTM, ANQGSEA. Comment on this clone: Its antigen remains unknown.

Study results and limitations: Clonotypes which were not shared had lower generation probabilities than clonotypes that all four donors shared. Richness estimates generally favored naive over memory subsets. Represented diversity, genetic and exposure-history alike, was limited by few donors.

Investigators spread the genomic DNA of each subset evenly over several immunoSEQ plates. Repertoires were generated with immunoSEQ multiplex PCR, while TCRdb's copy carries only in-frame clones and drops some. The sample carries under 2.5 million clones, about nine tenths recorded once. The gene calls are TRBV29-1 and TRBJ1-2; D remains ambiguous. The TCR comes from a man younger than 30 in good health. Some clones in this sample may be carry-over from other donors' samples. The sample comprised naive CD4+ T cells from PBMCs. Subset given: CD45RA+ positively selected. Here the CDR3 DNA reads TGCAGCGTTGGATCGGGGAGCGGCTACACCTTC. It codes for CSVGSGSGYTF. The full variable domain, with the rest looked up from reference TRBV29-1 and TRBJ1-2, is SAVISQKPSRDICQRGTSLTIQCQVDSQVTMMFWYRQQPGQSLTLIATANQGSEATYESGFVIDKFPISRPNLTFSTLTVSNMSPEDSSIYLCSVGSGSGYTFGSGTRLTVV.